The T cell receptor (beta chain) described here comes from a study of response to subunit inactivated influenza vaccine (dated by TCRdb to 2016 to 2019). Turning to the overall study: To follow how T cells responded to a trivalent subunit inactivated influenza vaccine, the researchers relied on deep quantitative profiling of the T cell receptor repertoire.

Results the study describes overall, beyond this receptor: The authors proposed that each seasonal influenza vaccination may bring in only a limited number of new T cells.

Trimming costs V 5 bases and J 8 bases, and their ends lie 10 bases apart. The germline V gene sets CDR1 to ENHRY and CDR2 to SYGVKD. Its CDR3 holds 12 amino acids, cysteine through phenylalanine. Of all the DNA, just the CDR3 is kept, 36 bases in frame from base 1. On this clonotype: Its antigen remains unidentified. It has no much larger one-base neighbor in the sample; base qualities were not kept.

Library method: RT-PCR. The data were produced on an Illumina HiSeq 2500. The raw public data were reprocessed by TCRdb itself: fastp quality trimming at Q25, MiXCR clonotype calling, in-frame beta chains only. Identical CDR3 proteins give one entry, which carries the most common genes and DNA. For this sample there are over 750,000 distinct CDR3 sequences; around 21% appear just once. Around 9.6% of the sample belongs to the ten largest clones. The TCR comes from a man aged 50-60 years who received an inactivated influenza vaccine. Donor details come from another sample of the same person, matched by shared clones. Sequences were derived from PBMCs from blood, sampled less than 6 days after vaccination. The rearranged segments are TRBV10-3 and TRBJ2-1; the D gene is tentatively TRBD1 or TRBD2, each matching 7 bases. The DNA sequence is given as TGTGCCATCAGTCCAGGGGGGGATGAGCAGTTCTTC. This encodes CAISPGGDEQFF.